Listed here is a single TCR beta chain. The CDR3 sequence is 14 residues long. Germline CDR1 SGHTA, CDR2 FQGNSA. Trimming cost V 6 bases and J 4 bases; bases outside gene matches: 8. These data are taken from a study of blood T cell repertoires in COVID-19. TCRdb's copy holds only in-frame clones and misses some; the assay was immunoSEQ multiplex PCR. The repertoire has roughly 200,000 clones, around 80% of them found once; the top ten carry 2.5% to 3.5%. The source of this sequence is a woman at least 80 years old with active or convalescent COVID-19. Sequenced input: peripheral blood. The chain recombines TRBV7-2 with TRBJ2-7, with 8 bases that match TRBD2. The DNA for the CDR3 is TGTGCCAGCAGTCGGGCGGGGGGTAATTACGAGCAGTACTTC. As protein: CASSRAGGNYEQYF.